Below are 5 T cell receptor beta chains sequenced from a single sample in a study of cytomegalovirus exposure and HLA in healthy donors. Profiled with immunoSEQ multiplex PCR; TCRdb holds only in-frame clones, not every one. Counted here are some 260,000 clones, 90% occurring once; the ten biggest clones make up approximately 3%. Sample: PBMCs. The receptors derive from a woman aged 25 to 39 in good health and CMV-seronegative.

Remarks on this clone: The sample holds other DNA sequences that translate to the same CDR3. The chain is built from TRBV5-6 and TRBJ2-5; D remains ambiguous. Germline V gene sequence: CDR1 SGHDT, CDR2 YYEEEE. The ends were cut back, 2 bases at V and 5 bases at J, with 4 bases in the middle. The CDR3 length is 11 residues. The DNA for the CDR3 is TGTGCCAGCAGCTTTGGGGAGACCCAGTACTTC. Translated: CASSFGETQYF.

J is TRBJ2-1 and V is TRBV5-1; D is tentatively TRBD1 or TRBD2 (5 bases each). CDR1 SGHRS and CDR2 YFSETQ come from the germline V gene. The CDR3 spans 13 residues. Trimming removed 1 base from V and 8 bases from J, with 10 bases in between. The CDR3 DNA sequence: TGCGCCAGCAGCTTGAGTGAGGGACATGAGCAGTTCTTC. Protein: CASSLSEGHEQFF.

This chain connects TRBV6-5 to TRBJ2-2; 7 nucleotides line up with TRBD1. Germline V gene data show CDR1 as MNHEY and CDR2 as SVGAGI. The CDR3 is 15 amino acids. V lost 5 bases and J lost 0; bases outside the gene matches: 3. The CDR3 sequence: CASSRGQANTGELFF. The CDR3 bases are TGTGCCAGCAGTAGAGGACAGGCGAACACCGGGGAGCTGTTTTTT.

This clone was seen a handful of times. This rearrangement joins TRBV7-6 to TRBJ2-1; 13 bases are a match to TRBD2. This CDR3 contains 13 residues. Germline-derived CDR1 and CDR2 are SGHVS and FNYEAQ. With 4 bases clipped from V and 14 bases from J, the junction kept 5 bases outside the gene matches. CDR3 sequence reads: CASSWTSGSVEFF. CDR3 coding DNA: TGTGCCAGCAGCTGGACTAGCGGGAGCGTTGAGTTCTTC. The whole variable domain, filled in from reference TRBV7-6 and TRBJ2-1, reads GAGVSQSPRYKVTKRGQDVALRCDPISGHVSLYWYRQALGQGPEFLTYFNYEAQQDKSGLPNDRFSAERPEGSISTLTIQRTEQRDSAMYRCASSWTSGSVEFFGPGTRLTVL.

This sequence joins TRBV7-7 and TRBJ2-5; D is perhaps TRBD2 (5 bases). Trimming cost V 4 bases and J 4 bases, with 22 bases left between them. This CDR3 is 17 amino acids long. CDR1 is SSHAT, CDR2 FNYEAQ, per germline (reference sequence). The CDR3 region is CASSSTLSGKRGETQYF. In DNA form, the CDR3 reads TGTGCCAGCAGCTCCACCTTATCCGGGAAACGGGGAGAGACCCAGTACTTC.